The TCR beta chain described here comes from a study of response to subunit inactivated influenza vaccine. TCRdb reprocessed the RT-PCR reads with MiXCR, giving one entry per CDR3 protein. Here the sample spans 650,000 to 850,000 distinct CDR3 sequences, approximately 14% being singletons. Trimming shortened V by 0 bases and J by 10 bases, and 25 bases separated the two germline ends. Germline CDR1 LGHNA, CDR2 YSLEER. The CDR3 length is 18 residues. Source: PBMCs from blood, taken 14 days before vaccination. The V and J genes are TRBV4-3 and TRBJ2-1; D is perhaps TRBD1 or TRBD2 (6 bases each). This TCR came from a man aged 50 to 59 who received an inactivated influenza vaccine. The CDR3 bases are TGCGCCAGCAGCCAAGATTCCCCGGGGGCCTCCCGTTTAGACGAGCAGTTCTTC. Amino acids: CASSQDSPGASRLDEQFF.